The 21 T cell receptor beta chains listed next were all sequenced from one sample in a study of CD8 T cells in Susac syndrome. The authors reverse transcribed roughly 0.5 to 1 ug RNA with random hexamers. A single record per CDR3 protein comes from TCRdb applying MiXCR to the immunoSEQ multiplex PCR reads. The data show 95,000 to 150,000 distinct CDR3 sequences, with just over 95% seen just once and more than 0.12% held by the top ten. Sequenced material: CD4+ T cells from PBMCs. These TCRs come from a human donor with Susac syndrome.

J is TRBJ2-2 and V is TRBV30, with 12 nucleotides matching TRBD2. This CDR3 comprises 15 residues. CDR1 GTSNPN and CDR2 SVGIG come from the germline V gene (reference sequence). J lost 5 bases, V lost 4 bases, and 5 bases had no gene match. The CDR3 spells CAWTSGRAGTGELFF. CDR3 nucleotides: TGTGCCTGGACTAGCGGGAGGGCAGGAACCGGGGAGCTGTTTTTT.

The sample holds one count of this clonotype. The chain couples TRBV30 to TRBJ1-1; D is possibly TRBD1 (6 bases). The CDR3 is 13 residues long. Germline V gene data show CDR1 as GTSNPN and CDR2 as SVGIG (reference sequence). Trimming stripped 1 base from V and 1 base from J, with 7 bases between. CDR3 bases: TGTGCCTGGAGTGGACAGGCGAACACTGAAGCTTTCTTT. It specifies CAWSGQANTEAFF.

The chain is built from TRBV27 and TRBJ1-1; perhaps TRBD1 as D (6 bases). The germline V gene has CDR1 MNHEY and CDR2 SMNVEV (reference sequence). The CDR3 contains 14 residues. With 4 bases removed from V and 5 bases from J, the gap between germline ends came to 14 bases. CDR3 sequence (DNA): TGTGCCAGCAGTTCTGACTTAGGGGGGACTGAAGCTTTCTTT. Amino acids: CASSSDLGGTEAFF.

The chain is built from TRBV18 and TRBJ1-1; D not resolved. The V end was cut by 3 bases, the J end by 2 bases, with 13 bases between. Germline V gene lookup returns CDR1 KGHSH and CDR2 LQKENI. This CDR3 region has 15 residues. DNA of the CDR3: TGTGCCAGCTCACCTAGGCCCGGCGAAAACACTGAAGCTTTCTTT. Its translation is CASSPRPGENTEAFF. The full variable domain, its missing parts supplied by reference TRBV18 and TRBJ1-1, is NAGVMQNPRHLVRRRGQEARLRCSPMKGHSHVYWYRQLPEEGLKFMVYLQKENIIDESGMPKERFSAEFPKEGPSILRIQQVVRGDSAAYFCASSPRPGENTEAFFGQGTRLTVV.

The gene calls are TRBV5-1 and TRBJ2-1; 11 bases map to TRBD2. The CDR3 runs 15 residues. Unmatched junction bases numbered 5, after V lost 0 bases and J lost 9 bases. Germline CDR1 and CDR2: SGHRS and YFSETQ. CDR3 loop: CASSLVSGRAGEQFF. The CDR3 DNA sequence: TGCGCCAGCAGCTTGGTTAGCGGGAGGGCCGGTGAGCAGTTCTTC.

The CDR3 DNA follows: TGTGCCAGCTCACCCCAGCGGGAGGCCACCGGGGAGCTGTTTTTT. This sequence encodes CASSPQREATGELFF. The chain is built from TRBV18 and TRBJ2-2, with 9 bases fitting TRBD2. The germline V gene encodes CDR1 KGHSH and CDR2 LQKENI. This CDR3 comprises 15 residues. V was clipped by 3 bases and J by 4 bases; unmatched bases: 3.

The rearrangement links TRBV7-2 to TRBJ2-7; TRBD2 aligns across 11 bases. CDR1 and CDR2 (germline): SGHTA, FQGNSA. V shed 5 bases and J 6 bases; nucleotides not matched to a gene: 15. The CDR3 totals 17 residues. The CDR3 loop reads CASSHPAHSGRVSEQYF. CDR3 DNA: TGTGCCAGCAGCCACCCGGCCCATAGCGGGAGGGTCTCCGAGCAGTACTTC.

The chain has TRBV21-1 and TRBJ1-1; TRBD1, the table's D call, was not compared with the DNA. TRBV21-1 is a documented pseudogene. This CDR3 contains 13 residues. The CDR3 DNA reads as TGTGCCGGCAGCAATCGGGACAGGGAAGAAACTTTCTTT. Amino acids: CAGSNRDREETFF.

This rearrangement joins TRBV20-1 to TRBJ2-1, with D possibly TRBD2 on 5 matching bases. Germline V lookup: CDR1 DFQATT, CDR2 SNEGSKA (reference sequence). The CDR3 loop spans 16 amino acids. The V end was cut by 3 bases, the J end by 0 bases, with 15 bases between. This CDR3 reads CSASLSGRSSYNEQFF. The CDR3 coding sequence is TGCAGTGCTAGTTTGAGCGGACGGAGCTCCTACAATGAGCAGTTCTTC.

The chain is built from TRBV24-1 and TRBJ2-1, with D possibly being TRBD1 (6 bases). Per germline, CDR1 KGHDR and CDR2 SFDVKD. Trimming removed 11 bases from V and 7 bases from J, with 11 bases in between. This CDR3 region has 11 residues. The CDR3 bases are TGTGCCATCTCCAGGGGTAATGAGCAGTTCTTC. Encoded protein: CAISRGNEQFF.

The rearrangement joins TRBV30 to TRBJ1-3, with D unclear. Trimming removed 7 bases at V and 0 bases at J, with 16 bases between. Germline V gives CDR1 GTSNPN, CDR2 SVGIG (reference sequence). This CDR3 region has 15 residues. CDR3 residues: CASSKIEDSGNTIYF. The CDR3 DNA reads TGTGCCTCGAGCAAGATAGAGGACTCTGGAAACACCATATATTTT.

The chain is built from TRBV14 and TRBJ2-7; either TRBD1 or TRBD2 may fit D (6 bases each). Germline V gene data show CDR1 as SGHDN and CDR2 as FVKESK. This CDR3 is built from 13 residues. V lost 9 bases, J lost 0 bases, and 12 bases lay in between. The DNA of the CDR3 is TGTGCCAGGGGGGGCGGGGCCTCCTACGAGCAGTACTTC. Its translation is CARGGGASYEQYF.

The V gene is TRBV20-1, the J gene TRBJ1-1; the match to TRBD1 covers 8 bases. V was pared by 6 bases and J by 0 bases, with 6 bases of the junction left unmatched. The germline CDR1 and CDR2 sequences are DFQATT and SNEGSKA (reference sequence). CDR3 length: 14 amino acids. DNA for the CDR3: TGCAGTGCGGCAGGGGGCACAATGAACACTGAAGCTTTCTTT. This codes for CSAAGGTMNTEAFF.

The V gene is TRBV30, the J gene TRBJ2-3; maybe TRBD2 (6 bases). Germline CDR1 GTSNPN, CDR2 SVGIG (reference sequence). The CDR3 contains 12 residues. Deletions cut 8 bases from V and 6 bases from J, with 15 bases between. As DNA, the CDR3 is TGTGCCAGGGAGGCCTCGGGGGATACGCAGTATTTT. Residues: CAREASGDTQYF.

Here the CDR3 reads CASSFGTVSGNTIYF. Here the CDR3 DNA reads TGTGCCAGCAGTTTTGGGACAGTCTCCGGAAACACCATATATTTT. The chain is built from TRBV6-6 and TRBJ1-3, with 7 bases lining up with TRBD1. Looked up from germline, CDR1 is MNHNY and CDR2 is SVGAGI (reference sequence). This CDR3 has 15 amino acids. With 4 bases clipped from V and 4 bases from J, the junction kept 7 bases outside the gene matches.

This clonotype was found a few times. The CDR3 loop reads CASSLINEQFF. In DNA form, the CDR3 reads TGTGCCAGCAGTTTGATCAATGAGCAGTTCTTC. This chain links TRBV12-3 or TRBV12-4 with TRBJ2-1, with D unresolved. There are 11 residues in the CDR3. Trimming removed 3 bases from V and 6 bases from J, with 3 bases in between.

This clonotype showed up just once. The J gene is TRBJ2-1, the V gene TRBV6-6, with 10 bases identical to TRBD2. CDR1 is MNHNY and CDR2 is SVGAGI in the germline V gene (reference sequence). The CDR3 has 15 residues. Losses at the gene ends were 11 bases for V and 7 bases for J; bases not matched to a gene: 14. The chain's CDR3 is CASLLEGGLANEQFF. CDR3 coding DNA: TGTGCCTCCCTCTTAGAAGGGGGACTAGCGAATGAGCAGTTCTTC.

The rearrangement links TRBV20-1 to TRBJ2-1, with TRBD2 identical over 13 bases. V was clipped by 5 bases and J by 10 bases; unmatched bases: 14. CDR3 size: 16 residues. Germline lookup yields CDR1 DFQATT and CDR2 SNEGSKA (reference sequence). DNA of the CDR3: TGCAGTGCTCCGCGACTAGCGGGAGGCCTCCTAAGCGAGCAGTTCTTC. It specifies CSAPRLAGGLLSEQFF.

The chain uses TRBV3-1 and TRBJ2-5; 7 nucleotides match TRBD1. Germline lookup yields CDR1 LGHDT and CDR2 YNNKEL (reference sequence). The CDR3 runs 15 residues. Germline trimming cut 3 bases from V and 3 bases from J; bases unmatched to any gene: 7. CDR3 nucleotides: TGTGCCAGCAGCCAGAGCCACAGGGGTGAAGAGACCCAGTACTTC. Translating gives CASSQSHRGEETQYF.

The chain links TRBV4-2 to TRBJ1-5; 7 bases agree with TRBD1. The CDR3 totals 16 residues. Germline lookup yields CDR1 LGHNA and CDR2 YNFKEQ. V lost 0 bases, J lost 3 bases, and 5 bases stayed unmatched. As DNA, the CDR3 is TGTGCCAGCAGCCAAGACGACAGGGTGGACAATCAGCCCCAGCATTTT. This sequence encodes CASSQDDRVDNQPQHF.

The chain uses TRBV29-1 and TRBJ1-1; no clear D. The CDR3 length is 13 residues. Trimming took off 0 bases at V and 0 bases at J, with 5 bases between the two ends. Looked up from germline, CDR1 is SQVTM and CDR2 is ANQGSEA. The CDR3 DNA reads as TGCAGCGTTGAAGATCCGTTGAACACTGAAGCTTTCTTT. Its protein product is CSVEDPLNTEAFF.